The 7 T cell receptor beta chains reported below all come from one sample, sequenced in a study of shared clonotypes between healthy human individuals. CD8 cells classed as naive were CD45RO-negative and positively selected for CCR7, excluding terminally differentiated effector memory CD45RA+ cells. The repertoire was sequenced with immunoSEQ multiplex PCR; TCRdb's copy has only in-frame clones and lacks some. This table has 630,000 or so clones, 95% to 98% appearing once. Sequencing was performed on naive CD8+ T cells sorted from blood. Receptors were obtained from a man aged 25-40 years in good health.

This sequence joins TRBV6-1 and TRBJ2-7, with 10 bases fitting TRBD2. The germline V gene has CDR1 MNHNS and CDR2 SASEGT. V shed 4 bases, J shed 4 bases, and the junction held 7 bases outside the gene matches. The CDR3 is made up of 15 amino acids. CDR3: CASSVTSGIEYEQYF. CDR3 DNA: TGTGCCAGCAGTGTAACTAGCGGGATAGAGTACGAGCAGTACTTC.

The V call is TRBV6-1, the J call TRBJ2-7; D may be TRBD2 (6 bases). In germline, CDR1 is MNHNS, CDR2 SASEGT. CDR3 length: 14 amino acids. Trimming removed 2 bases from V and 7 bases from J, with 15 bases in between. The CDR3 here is CASSENGGWMEQYF. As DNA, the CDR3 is TGTGCCAGCAGTGAAAATGGAGGGTGGATGGAGCAGTACTTC.

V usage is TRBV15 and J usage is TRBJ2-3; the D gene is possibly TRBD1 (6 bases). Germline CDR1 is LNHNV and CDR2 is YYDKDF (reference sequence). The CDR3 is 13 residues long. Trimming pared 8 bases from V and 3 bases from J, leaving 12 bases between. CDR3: CATRAGVTDTQYF. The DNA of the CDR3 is TGTGCCACCCGAGCAGGGGTTACAGATACGCAGTATTTT. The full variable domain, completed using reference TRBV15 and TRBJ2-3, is DAMVIQNPRYQVTQFGKPVTLSCSQTLNHNVMYWYQQKSSQAPKLLFHYYDKDFNNEADTPDNFQSRRPNTSFCFLDIRSPGLGDTAMYLCATRAGVTDTQYFGPGTRLTVL.

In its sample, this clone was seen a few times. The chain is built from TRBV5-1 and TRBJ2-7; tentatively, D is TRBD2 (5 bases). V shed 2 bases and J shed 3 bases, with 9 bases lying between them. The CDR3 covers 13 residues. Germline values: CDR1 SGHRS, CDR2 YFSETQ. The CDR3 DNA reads TGCGCCAGCAGCTTAACTGACTACTACGAGCAGTACTTC. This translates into CASSLTDYYEQYF.

The CDR3 reads CASSRGVAGGSYNEQFF. CDR3 in DNA: TGCGCCAGCAGCCGGGGGGTCGCGGGCGGCTCCTACAATGAGCAGTTCTTC. This sequence joins TRBV5-1 and TRBJ2-1, with 7 bases matching TRBD2. From germline, CDR1 is SGHRS and CDR2 YFSETQ. There are 17 residues in the CDR3. V lost 4 bases to trimming and J lost 0 bases; unmatched junction nucleotides: 10.

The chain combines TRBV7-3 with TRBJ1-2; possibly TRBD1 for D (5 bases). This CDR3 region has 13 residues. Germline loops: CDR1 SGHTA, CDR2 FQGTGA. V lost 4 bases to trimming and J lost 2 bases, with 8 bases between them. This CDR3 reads CASSSTENYGYTF. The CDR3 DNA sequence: TGTGCCAGCAGCTCGACAGAAAACTATGGCTACACCTTC.

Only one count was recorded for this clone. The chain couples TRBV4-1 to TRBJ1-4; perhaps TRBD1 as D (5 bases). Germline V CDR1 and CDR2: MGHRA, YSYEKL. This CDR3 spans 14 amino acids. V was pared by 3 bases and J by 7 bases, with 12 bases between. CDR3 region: CASSHRQGAEKLFF. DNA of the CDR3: TGCGCCAGCAGCCATCGGCAGGGTGCTGAAAAACTGTTTTTT.